This T cell receptor beta chain appears in the sequencing data of a study of shared clonotypes between healthy human individuals (TCRdb year 2020). With regard to the full study: Three men and two women, aged 18 to 49 years, made up the cohort. Per donor, three plates each were used for CD4 naive and CD4 memory, two for CD8 naive, and one for CD8 memory. To estimate repertoire size and how much clonotypes are shared between individuals, the study performed deep sequencing of blood TCR repertoires from a few healthy adults. Different laboratories and diverse techniques were used to prepare libraries and sequence TCR repertoires, to increase sequencing depth and limit assay-specific biases. Leukapheresis yielded between about 0.94 and 8.9 billion PBMCs per donor.

Using the deep immunoSEQ assay, multiplex PCR amplified TCR CDR3 regions from genomic DNA. Extracted genomic DNA from each cell subset was distributed evenly across all wells of several immunoSEQ 96-well plates, and each plate was treated as a replicate. Each replicate PCR for sorted subsets received about 0.2 ug genomic DNA, equal to about 30,000 T cell genomes. Purified libraries were measured with a Qubit 3.0 fluorometer, size-checked on a Bioanalyzer 2100, and measured again with the KAPA Library Quantification kit. Every immunoSEQ 96-well plate was sequenced on a dedicated single-read 150-cycle Illumina NextSeq 550 flow cell. The source study handled its data this way. Because the immunoSEQ output included only junctional sequences and no quality scores, the filtering could not be the same as the filtering used for full-length reads. Sequences were annotated with PyIR, a Python wrapper for IgBLAST v1.9, using IMGT germline references to assign V/J genes and CDR3. Any read was removed if the V/J assignment was weak (E-value above 1e-6), the CDR3 was missing, or the read contained stop codons, out-of-frame junctions, or ambiguous translated residues. V3J clonotypes were defined as sequences sharing the same inferred V gene, J gene, and CDR3 amino acid sequence. Percentage overlap between repertoires was computed as shared unique clonotypes divided by the size of the smaller repertoire. Richness of each repertoire was evaluated using RTK rarefaction, the Chao1 estimator, and Recon v2.1 estimates of unobserved clonotypes. OLGA was used to compute generation probabilities for all TCRbeta clonotypes that the gDNA method yielded from a few donors. In its TCRdb copy, this immuneACCESS table keeps in-frame sequences only and misses some clones. Where compared with another copy, unresolved V genes explain less than half of these, and the others have no known cause. That table furnishes V, J and clone size, whereas the DNA furnished D and trimming. The sample has some 2.3 million clones on record, 85% to 95% of them singletons. Around 0.4% of the sample comes from the top ten.

The paper as a whole reports these results and caveats: Compared with non-shared clonotypes, clonotypes shared by all four sorted-subset donors had higher generation probabilities. Only blood was sampled, and tissue TCR repertoires likely differ from those in blood. Incomplete sequencing was indicated by rarefaction of sorted-subset datasets, despite the large sequencing depth. Naive subsets generally had larger estimated clonotype richness than memory subsets did. Sharing across a few donors was observed for approximately 5% of naive CD4, under 4% of naive CD8, 2% to 2.5% of memory CD4, and around 0.4% of memory CD8 clonotypes. Based on pairwise subsampling, the degree of clonotype sharing among donors was expected to be affected by sequencing depth. Because the study included a small number of donors, the genetic and exposure-history diversity represented was limited.

Remarks on this clone: Its antigen remains unidentified. The record has no base qualities; no much larger clone is one base away. Other DNA sequences from this sample encode an identical CDR3 as well.

The donors were healthy, HIV-negative adults with no recently reported acute infections or vaccinations. Every donor was a Caucasian adult residing in Nashville, Tennessee, USA. CD4+ T cells were enriched by magnetic negative selection, after which naive cells were positively selected on CD45RA and the negative fraction was taken as the memory subset. Blood was collected by leukapheresis, and PBMCs were isolated by Ficoll-Histopaque density gradient centrifugation and then cryopreserved in liquid nitrogen vapor phase. Analytical flow cytometry was used to check the purity and quantity of each magnetically sorted T cell population. Each sorted fraction had its genomic DNA isolated and then quantified by UV absorbance on a Nanodrop 2000c. The sequencing input was naive CD4+ T cells from PBMCs. The cell subset or site label, read with the paper, signifies: CD45RA+ positively selected. The source of this sequence is a man between 18 and 29 years old in good health. Some clones in this sample may be carry-over from other donors' samples.

CDR3 region: CASSLGQINEKLFF. The DNA sequence follows: TGTGCCAGCAGCTTGGGACAGATTAATGAAAAACTGTTTTTT. Recombination connected TRBV7-9 to TRBJ1-4, and 7 junction bases match TRBD1. The germline V and J ends show losses of 3 bases and 4 bases respectively, and no gene match explains 2 bases of the junction. The CDR3 has 14 amino acids, counting the end cysteine and phenylalanine. Only the CDR3 region is kept as DNA, spanning 42 bases read in frame from base 1. The germline V gene (reference sequence) gives CDR1 as SEHNR and CDR2 as FQNEAQ.